This T cell receptor beta chain was captured in a study of T cell responses to AZD1222 COVID-19 vaccine. Data came from immunoSEQ multiplex PCR; TCRdb stores just in-frame clones and leaves some out. The sample contains some 93,000 clones, over 75% of which appear only once. The germline V gene encodes CDR1 LNHDA and CDR2 SQIVND (reference sequence). The length of the CDR3 is 14 residues. Losses at the gene ends were 5 bases for V and 7 bases for J; bases not matched to a gene: 2. This receptor was obtained from an adult who received the AZD1222 COVID-19 vaccine. Sequenced material: peripheral blood, taken 28 days after the second AZD1222 dose. The V call is TRBV19, the J call TRBJ2-2; 12 bases fit TRBD1. CDR3 in amino acids: CASSGTGGHGELFF. DNA of the CDR3: TGTGCCAGTAGTGGGACAGGGGGCCACGGGGAGCTGTTTTTT. The whole variable domain, filled in from reference TRBV19 and TRBJ2-2, reads DGGITQSPKYLFRKEGQNVTLSCEQNLNHDAMYWYRQDPGQGLRLIYYSQIVNDFQKGDIAEGYSVSREKKESFPLTVTSAQKNPTAFYLCASSGTGGHGELFFGEGSRLTVL.